The clone carrying this T cell receptor beta chain was seen only once. Per the germline V gene, CDR1 is SQVTM and CDR2 is ANQGSEA. This CDR3 is built from 16 residues. V lost 0 bases to trimming and J lost 6 bases, with 17 bases between them. Method: immunoSEQ multiplex PCR; TCRdb's copy keeps in-frame clones and lacks some. The data hold approximately 72,000 clones, with 90% observed a single time. The record originates from a study of T cell clones after liver transplantation. The chain employs TRBV29-1 and TRBJ1-4; D perhaps matches TRBD1 (6 bases). The clonotype comes from a human donor who received a liver transplant. Sequences were derived from CD4+ T cells from blood, sampled before liver transplant. The CDR3 DNA reads as TGCAGCGTTGAAGATCGGGACAAGGGCGGGGATGAAAAACTGTTTTTT. Translated: CSVEDRDKGGDEKLFF.